The 17 T cell receptor beta chains presented below share a single source sample, sequenced in a study of graft-versus-host responses after intestinal transplantation (dated by TCRdb to 2020 to 2022). Libraries came from the immunoSEQ multiplex PCR assay. Drawn from immuneACCESS, this table holds only the in-frame rearrangements with V and J called that TCRdb kept. Clones are partly lost; checked studies trace under half to an unresolved V gene and leave the rest unexplained. Across this sample there are tens of thousands of clones, with around 93% seen only once. The ten largest make up 0.38% of the sample. These receptors have no identified antigens. The time point label corresponds to: cells obtained before transplantation from donor or recipient. The sample was unstimulated CD4+ T cells sorted from spleen or lymph node cells, taken before transplant. These receptors all stem from a human donor who was the organ donor for an intestinal transplant.

The CDR3 protein is CASRSTRYTGELFF. CDR3 nucleotide sequence: TGTGCCAGCCGATCCACTAGGTACACCGGGGAGCTGTTTTTT. The rearrangement uses TRBV7-2 and TRBJ2-2; weak D call: TRBD2 (5 bases). The V gene's germline CDR1 is SGHTA and CDR2 FQGNSA. Trimming stripped 8 bases from V and 3 bases from J, with 13 bases between. The CDR3 has 14 amino acids.

The CDR3: CASSISTGELGANVLTF. The CDR3 region has the DNA TGTGCCAGTAGTATATCAACAGGGGAACTTGGGGCCAACGTCCTGACTTTC. This chain joins TRBV19 and TRBJ2-6, with 7 bases fitting TRBD1. V trimming: 2 bases; J trimming: 3 bases; junction bases outside the gene matches: 7. The germline gives CDR1 LNHDA, CDR2 SQIVND (reference sequence). CDR3 length: 17 residues.

The genes are TRBV6-1 and TRBJ2-7, with D perhaps TRBD1 (6 bases). The ends were cut back, 2 bases at V and 6 bases at J, with 11 bases in the middle. The CDR3 has 13 amino acids. From germline, CDR1 is MNHNS and CDR2 SASEGT. CDR3 in DNA: TGTGCCAGCAGTGAATTTCCAGGGGCCGAGCAGTACTTC. Its protein product is CASSEFPGAEQYF.

The chain is built from TRBV2 and TRBJ1-1; D unclear. The CDR3 loop spans 12 amino acids. V was clipped by 2 bases and J by 1 base, with 2 bases between them. In germline, CDR1 is SNHLY, CDR2 FYNNEI. The CDR3 is CASSERNTEAFF. The CDR3, as DNA: TGTGCCAGCAGTGAAAGGAACACTGAAGCTTTCTTT.

The chain is built from TRBV5-6 and TRBJ2-6; D perhaps matches TRBD2 (5 bases). This CDR3 comprises 16 residues. V lost 0 bases to trimming and J lost 0 bases, with 7 bases between them. Germline V CDR1 and CDR2: SGHDT, YYEEEE. CDR3 residues: CASSLAGVSGANVLTF. Written as DNA, the CDR3 is TGTGCCAGCAGCTTGGCCGGGGTCTCTGGGGCCAACGTCCTGACTTTC.

CDR3 nucleotide sequence: TGTGCCAGCAGCACACACCCGGGGGGGGATTCACCCCTCCACTTT. Encoded protein: CASSTHPGGDSPLHF. The chain links TRBV9 to TRBJ1-6, with a possible D match to TRBD1 (5 bases). Trimming took off 4 bases at V and 8 bases at J, with 16 bases between the two ends. This CDR3 spans 15 amino acids. Germline lookup yields CDR1 SGDLS and CDR2 YYNGEE.

The chain employs TRBV20-1 and TRBJ2-5, with a possible D match to TRBD2 (5 bases). The DNA end is a closer match to TRBJ2-7, so the J assignment may be wrong. The CDR3 covers 11 residues. Per the germline V gene, CDR1 is DFQATT and CDR2 is SNEGSKA (reference sequence). The CDR3 here is CSAESGYEQYF. CDR3 DNA sequence: TGCAGTGCTGAAAGCGGCTACGAGCAGTACTTC.

The V gene is TRBV18, the J gene TRBJ2-7; 10 bases agree with TRBD2. The CDR3 consists of 17 residues. Per germline, CDR1 KGHSH and CDR2 LQKENI. Trimming at V came to 1 base and at J to 0 bases, leaving 6 bases not matched to a gene. CDR3: CASSPLPSGSNSYEQYF. The CDR3 nucleotides are TGTGCCAGCTCACCACTGCCTAGCGGGAGTAACTCCTACGAGCAGTACTTC.

This rearrangement joins TRBV2 to TRBJ1-2; D is unresolved. The CDR3 loop spans 13 amino acids. The V gene lost 1 base and the J gene lost 2 bases, with 5 bases spanning the gap. CDR1 is SNHLY and CDR2 is FYNNEI in the germline V gene. The CDR3 sequence is CASSEEQNYGYTF. CDR3 in DNA: TGTGCCAGCAGTGAAGAACAGAACTATGGCTACACCTTC.

This chain uses TRBV4-2 with TRBJ2-7, with D possibly matching TRBD1 (6 bases). This CDR3 comprises 16 residues. V was cut by 1 base and J by 0 bases, with 13 bases left in between. The germline V gene encodes CDR1 LGHNA and CDR2 YNFKEQ. This CDR3 reads CASSQVGQPGSYEQYF. Written as DNA, the CDR3 is TGTGCCAGCAGCCAAGTTGGACAGCCAGGCTCCTACGAGCAGTACTTC.

The chain employs TRBV11-2 and TRBJ2-7; D remains unclear. There are 14 residues in the CDR3. V lost 1 base to trimming and J lost 2 bases, with 9 bases between them. Germline V gene data show CDR1 as SGHAT and CDR2 as FQNNGV. DNA for the CDR3: TGTGCCAGCAGCTTAGTCGGCAGGCCCTACGAGCAGTACTTC. Protein product: CASSLVGRPYEQYF.

This clone was seen once. The gene calls are TRBV5-4 and TRBJ2-7; D ambiguous. V was trimmed by 3 bases and J by 6 bases, leaving 10 bases between them. This CDR3 spans 12 amino acids. Germline CDR1 reads SGHNT; CDR2 reads YYREEE (reference sequence). The CDR3 DNA reads as TGTGCCAGCAGCTATGGTTCCCTCGAGCAGTACTTC. Encoded protein: CASSYGSLEQYF. Variable domain in full (rest from reference TRBV5-4 and TRBJ2-7): ETGVTQSPTHLIKTRGQQVTLRCSSQSGHNTVSWYQQALGQGPQFIFQYYREEENGRGNFPPRFSGLQFPNYSSELNVNALELDDSALYLCASSYGSLEQYFGPGTRLTVT.

The rearrangement links TRBV6-6 to TRBJ2-3; D is perhaps TRBD1 (5 bases). The CDR3 sequence is 16 residues long. Trimming took 1 base from V and 3 from J, leaving 14 bases between them. Per germline, CDR1 MNHNY and CDR2 SVGAGI (reference sequence). The CDR3 sequence: CASSYFDSQGTDTQYF. CDR3 nucleotides: TGTGCCAGCAGTTACTTCGACAGCCAAGGGACAGATACGCAGTATTTT.

This rearrangement joins TRBV6-5 to TRBJ2-3, with 7 bases lining up with TRBD1. Germline CDR1 is MNHEY and CDR2 is SVGAGI. The CDR3 has 12 residues. J gave up 6 bases and V 6 bases, and 3 bases lay outside the gene matches. The CDR3 loop is CASRDRRDTQYF. CDR3 sequence (DNA): TGTGCCAGCAGGGACAGGCGGGATACGCAGTATTTT.

The chain is built from TRBV9 and TRBJ1-6; D not certain. From germline, CDR1 is SGDLS and CDR2 YYNGEE. This CDR3 is built from 13 residues. V dropped 0 bases and J dropped 7 bases, with 5 bases sitting between them. The DNA of the CDR3 is TGTGCCAGCAGCGTAGCCTTAAATTCACCCCTCCACTTT. It translates to CASSVALNSPLHF. The whole variable domain, filled in from reference TRBV9 and TRBJ1-6, reads DSGVTQTPKHLITATGQRVTLRCSPRSGDLSVYWYQQSLDQGLQFLIQYYNGEERAKGNILERFSAQQFPDLHSELNLSSLELGDSALYFCASSVALNSPLHFGNGTRLTVT.

The V and J genes are TRBV5-1 and TRBJ2-1, with 10 bases fitting TRBD1. V trimming: 4 bases; J trimming: 4 bases; junction bases outside the gene matches: 8. The CDR3 has 16 amino acids. CDR1 SGHRS and CDR2 YFSETQ come from the germline V gene. CDR3 nucleotide sequence: TGCGCCAGCAGCCCGCGACAGGGGGCGGTTTACAATGAGCAGTTCTTC. Protein product: CASSPRQGAVYNEQFF.

This chain connects TRBV19 to TRBJ2-2; D unclear. Per the germline V gene, CDR1 is LNHDA and CDR2 is SQIVND (reference sequence). This CDR3 comprises 15 residues. V was cut by 3 bases and J by 1 base, with 9 bases left in between. The CDR3 coding sequence is TGTGCCAGTAGTATGGTCTACGTGAACACCGGGGAGCTGTTTTTT. Translated: CASSMVYVNTGELFF.